This TCR beta chain was sequenced in a study of tissue T cells after allogeneic stem cell transplantation. The CDR3 is 11 amino acids. The V and J ends lost 3 bases and 5 bases respectively, with 6 bases between them. Germline values: CDR1 GFQATS, CDR2 STVNSAI. Clones were read by immunoSEQ multiplex PCR, and TCRdb kept only the in-frame ones, dropping some. The sample yields roughly 51,000 clones, around 70% seen once. In regard to this clone: Each gene name is a mouse one. Coverage ceases 1 residue before the CDR3 finishes, and the germline J gene fills in the end.

Input material: sorted cells pooled from one or two spleens. The TCR was taken from a pool of C57BL/6 mice in good health. The chain is built from TRBV20 and TRBJ2-5, with D possibly matching TRBD1 (5 bases). CDR3 amino acids: CGARRGDTQYF. The CDR3 DNA, read in part, is TGTGGTGCTAGAAGGGGAGACACCCAGTAC.